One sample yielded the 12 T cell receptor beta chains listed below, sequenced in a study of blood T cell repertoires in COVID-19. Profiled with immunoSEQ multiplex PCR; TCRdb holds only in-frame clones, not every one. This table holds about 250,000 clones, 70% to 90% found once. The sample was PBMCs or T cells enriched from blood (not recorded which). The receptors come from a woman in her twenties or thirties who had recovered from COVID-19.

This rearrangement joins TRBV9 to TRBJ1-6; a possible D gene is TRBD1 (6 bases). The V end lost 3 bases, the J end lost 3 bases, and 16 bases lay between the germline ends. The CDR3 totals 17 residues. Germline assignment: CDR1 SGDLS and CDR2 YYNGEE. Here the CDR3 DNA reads TGTGCCAGCAGCGCGGACAGTCCTCACCTCTATAATTCACCCCTCCACTTT. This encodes CASSADSPHLYNSPLHF.

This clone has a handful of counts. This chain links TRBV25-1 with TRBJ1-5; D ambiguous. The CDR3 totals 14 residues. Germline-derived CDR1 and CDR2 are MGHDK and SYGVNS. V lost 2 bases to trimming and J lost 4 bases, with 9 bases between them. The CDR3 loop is CASSEPGKNQPQHF. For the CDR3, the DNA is TGTGCCAGCAGTGAACCTGGCAAAAATCAGCCCCAGCATTTT.

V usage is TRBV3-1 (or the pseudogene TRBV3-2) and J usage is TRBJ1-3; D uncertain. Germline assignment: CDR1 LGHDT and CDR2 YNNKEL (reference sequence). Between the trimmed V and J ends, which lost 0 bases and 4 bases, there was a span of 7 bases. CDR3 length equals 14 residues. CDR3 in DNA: TGTGCCAGCAGCCAAGATTCCCTAGGAAACACCATATATTTT. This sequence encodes CASSQDSLGNTIYF.

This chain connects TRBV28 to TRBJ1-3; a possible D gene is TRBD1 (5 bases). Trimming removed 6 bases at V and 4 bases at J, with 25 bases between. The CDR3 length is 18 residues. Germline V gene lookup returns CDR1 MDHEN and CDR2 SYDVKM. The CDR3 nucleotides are TGTGCCAGCAGGGCAGGGCTACTGGGGGGTCGAGACGGAAACACCATATATTTT. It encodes CASRAGLLGGRDGNTIYF.

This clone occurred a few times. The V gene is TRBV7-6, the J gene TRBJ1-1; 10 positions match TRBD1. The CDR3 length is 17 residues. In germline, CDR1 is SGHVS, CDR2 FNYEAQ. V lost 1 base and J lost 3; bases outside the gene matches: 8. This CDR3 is CASSLDATGTGDTEAFF. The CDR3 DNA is TGTGCCAGCAGCTTAGATGCGACCGGGACAGGGGACACTGAAGCTTTCTTT.

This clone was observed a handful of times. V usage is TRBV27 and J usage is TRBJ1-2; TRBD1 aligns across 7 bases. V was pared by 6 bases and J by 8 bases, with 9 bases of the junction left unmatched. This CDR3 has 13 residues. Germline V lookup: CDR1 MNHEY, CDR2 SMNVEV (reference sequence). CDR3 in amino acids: CASSDRQGVGYTF. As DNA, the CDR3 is TGTGCCAGCAGCGATCGACAGGGAGTGGGCTACACCTTC.

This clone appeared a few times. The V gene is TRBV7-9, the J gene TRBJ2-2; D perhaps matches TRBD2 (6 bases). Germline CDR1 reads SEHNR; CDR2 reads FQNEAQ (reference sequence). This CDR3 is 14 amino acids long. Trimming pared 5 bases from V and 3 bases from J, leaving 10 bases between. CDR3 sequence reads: CASSATSDTGELFF. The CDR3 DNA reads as TGTGCCAGCAGCGCGACTAGTGACACCGGGGAGCTGTTTTTT.

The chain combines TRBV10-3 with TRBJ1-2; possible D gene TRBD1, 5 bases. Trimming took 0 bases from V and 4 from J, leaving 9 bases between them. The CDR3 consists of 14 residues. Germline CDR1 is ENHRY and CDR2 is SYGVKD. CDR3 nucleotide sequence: TGTGCCATCAGTGAGTCGTTGGGGGGCTATGGCTACACCTTC. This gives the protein CAISESLGGYGYTF.

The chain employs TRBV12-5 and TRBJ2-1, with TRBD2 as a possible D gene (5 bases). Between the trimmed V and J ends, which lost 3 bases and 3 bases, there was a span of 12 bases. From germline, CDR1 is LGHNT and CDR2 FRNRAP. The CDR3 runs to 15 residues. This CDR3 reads CASGFSGRDYNEQFF. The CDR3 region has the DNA TGTGCTAGTGGTTTCAGCGGAAGGGACTACAATGAGCAGTTCTTC.

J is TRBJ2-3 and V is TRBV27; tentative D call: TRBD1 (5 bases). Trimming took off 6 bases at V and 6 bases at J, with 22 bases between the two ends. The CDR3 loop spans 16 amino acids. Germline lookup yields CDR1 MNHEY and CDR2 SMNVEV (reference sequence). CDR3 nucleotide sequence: TGTGCCAGCAGCCAAACTATCGGGCCAGGGCAGGATACGCAGTATTTT. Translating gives CASSQTIGPGQDTQYF.

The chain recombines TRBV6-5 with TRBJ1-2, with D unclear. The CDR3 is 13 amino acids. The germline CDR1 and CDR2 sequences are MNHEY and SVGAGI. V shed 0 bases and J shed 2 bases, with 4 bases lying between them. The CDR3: CASSYSRNYGYTF. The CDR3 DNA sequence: TGTGCCAGCAGTTACTCCCGGAACTATGGCTACACCTTC.

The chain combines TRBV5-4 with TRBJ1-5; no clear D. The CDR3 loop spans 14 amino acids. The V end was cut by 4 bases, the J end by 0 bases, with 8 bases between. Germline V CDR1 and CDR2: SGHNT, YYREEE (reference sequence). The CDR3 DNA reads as TGTGCCAGCAGCCTGGACGGTAGCAATCAGCCCCAGCATTTT. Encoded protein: CASSLDGSNQPQHF. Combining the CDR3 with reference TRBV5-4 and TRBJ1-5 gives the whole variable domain ETGVTQSPTHLIKTRGQQVTLRCSSQSGHNTVSWYQQALGQGPQFIFQYYREEENGRGNFPPRFSGLQFPNYSSELNVNALELDDSALYLCASSLDGSNQPQHFGDGTRLSIL.